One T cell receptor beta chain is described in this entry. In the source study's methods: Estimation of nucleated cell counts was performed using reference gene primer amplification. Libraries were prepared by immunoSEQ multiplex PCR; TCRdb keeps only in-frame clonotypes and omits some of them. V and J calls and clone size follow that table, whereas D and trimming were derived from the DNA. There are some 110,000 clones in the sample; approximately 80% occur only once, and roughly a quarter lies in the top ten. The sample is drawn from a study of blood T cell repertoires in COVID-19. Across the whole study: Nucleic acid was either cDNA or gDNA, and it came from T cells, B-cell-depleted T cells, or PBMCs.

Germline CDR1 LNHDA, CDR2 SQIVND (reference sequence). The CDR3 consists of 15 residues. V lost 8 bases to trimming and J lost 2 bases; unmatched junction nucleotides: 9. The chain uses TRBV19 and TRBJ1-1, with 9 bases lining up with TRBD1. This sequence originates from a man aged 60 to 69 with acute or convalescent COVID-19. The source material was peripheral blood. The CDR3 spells CASRTGDRVNTEAFF. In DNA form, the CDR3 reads TGTGCCAGTCGGACAGGGGACAGGGTAAACACTGAAGCTTTCTTT. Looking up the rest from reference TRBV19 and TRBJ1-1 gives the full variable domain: DGGITQSPKYLFRKEGQNVTLSCEQNLNHDAMYWYRQDPGQGLRLIYYSQIVNDFQKGDIAEGYSVSREKKESFPLTVTSAQKNPTAFYLCASRTGDRVNTEAFFGQGTRLTVV.